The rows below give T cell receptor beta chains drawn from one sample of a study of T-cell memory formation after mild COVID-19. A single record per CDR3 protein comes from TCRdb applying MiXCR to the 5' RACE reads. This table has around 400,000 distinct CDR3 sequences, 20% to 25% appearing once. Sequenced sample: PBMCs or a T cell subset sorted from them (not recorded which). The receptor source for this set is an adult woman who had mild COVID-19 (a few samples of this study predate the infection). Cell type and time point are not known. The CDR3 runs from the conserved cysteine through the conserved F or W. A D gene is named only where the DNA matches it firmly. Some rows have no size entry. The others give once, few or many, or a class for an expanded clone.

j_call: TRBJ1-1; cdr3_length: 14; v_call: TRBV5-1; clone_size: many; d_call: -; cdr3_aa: CASSSGQANTEAFF; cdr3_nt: TGCGCCAGCAGCTCGGGACAAGCGAACACTGAAGCTTTCTTT
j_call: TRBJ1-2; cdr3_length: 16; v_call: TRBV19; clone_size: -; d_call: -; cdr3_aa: CASKAATQVSNYGYTF; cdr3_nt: TGTGCCAGCAAAGCTGCGACACAGGTTTCTAACTATGGCTACACCTTC
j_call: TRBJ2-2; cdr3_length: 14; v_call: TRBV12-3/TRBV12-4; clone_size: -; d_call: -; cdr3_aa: CASSDRLNTGELFF; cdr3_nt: TGTGCCAGCAGCGACAGGCTGAACACCGGGGAGCTGTTTTTT
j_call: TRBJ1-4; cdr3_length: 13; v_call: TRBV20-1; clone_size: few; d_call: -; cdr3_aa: CSANRVANEKLFF; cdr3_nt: TGCAGTGCTAATAGGGTAGCTAATGAAAAACTGTTTTTT
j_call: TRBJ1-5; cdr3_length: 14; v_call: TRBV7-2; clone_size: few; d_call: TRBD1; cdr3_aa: CASSLEGQNQPQHF; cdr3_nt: TGTGCCAGCAGCTTAGAGGGACAGAATCAGCCCCAGCATTTT
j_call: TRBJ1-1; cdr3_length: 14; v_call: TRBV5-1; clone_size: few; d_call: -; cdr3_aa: CASSLTGGETEAFF; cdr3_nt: TGCGCCAGCAGCTTGACGGGGGGCGAGACTGAAGCTTTCTTT
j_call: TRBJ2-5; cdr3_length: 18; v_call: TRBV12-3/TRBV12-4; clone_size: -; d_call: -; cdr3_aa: CASSFGGQQLTGQETQYF; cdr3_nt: TGTGCCAGCAGTTTCGGGGGACAGCAGTTGACTGGGCAAGAGACCCAGTACTTC
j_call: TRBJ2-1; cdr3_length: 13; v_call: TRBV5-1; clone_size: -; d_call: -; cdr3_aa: CASSLSHGNRAFF; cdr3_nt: TGCGCCAGCAGCTTGTCCCACGGCAACCGAGCGTTCTTC
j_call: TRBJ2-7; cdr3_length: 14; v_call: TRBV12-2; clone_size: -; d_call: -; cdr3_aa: CASRLDPGSNEQYF; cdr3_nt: TGTGCAAGTCGCTTAGACCCCGGTAGCAACGAGCAGTACTTC
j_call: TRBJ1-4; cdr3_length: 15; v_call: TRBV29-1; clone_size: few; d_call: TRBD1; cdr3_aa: CSVVWTGRGYGKLFF; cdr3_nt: TGCAGCGTCGTTTGGACAGGGAGGGGGTATGGAAAACTGTTTTTT
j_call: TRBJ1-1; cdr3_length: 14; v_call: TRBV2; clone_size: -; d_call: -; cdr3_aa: CASSEAEQGSEAFF; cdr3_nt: TGTGCCAGCAGTGAAGCGGAGCAGGGTTCTGAAGCTTTCTTT
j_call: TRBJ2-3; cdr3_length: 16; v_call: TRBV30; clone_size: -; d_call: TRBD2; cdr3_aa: CAWSVGSGGATDTQYF; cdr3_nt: TGTGCCTGGAGTGTTGGTAGCGGGGGGGCCACAGATACGCAGTATTTT
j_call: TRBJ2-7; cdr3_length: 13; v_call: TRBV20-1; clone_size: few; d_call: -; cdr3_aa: CSAQDSHSYEQYF; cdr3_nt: TGCAGTGCCCAGGACAGCCACTCCTACGAGCAGTACTTC
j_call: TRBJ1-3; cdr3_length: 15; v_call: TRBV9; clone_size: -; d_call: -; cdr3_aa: CASSVTDLSGNTIYF; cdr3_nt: TGTGCCAGCAGCGTGACGGATCTCTCTGGAAACACCATATATTTT
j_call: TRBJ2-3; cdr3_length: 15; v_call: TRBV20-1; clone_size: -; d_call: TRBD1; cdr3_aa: CSATTGTGAPDTQYF; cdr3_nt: TGCAGTGCCACCACCGGGACAGGGGCCCCAGATACGCAGTATTTT
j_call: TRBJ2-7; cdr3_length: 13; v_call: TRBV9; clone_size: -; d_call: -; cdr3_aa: CASSVSPPDEQYF; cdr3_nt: TGTGCCAGCAGCGTATCCCCCCCGGACGAGCAGTACTTC
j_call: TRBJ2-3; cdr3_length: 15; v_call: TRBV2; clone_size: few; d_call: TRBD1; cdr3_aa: CASSGQGMSTDTQYF; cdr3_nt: TGTGCCAGCAGCGGACAGGGAATGAGCACAGATACGCAGTATTTT
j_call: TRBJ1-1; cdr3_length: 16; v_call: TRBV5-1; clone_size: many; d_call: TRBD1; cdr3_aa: CASSRRQGGEGTEAFF; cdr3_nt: TGCGCCAGCAGCCGTCGACAGGGCGGAGAGGGCACTGAAGCTTTCTTT
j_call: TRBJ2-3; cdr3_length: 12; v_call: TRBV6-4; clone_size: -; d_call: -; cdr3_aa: CASSNQGYTQYF; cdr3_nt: TGTGCCAGCAGTAATCAGGGGTATACGCAGTATTTT
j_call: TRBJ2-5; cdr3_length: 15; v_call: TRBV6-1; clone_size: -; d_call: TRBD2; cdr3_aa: CASSEATSGQETQYF; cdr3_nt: TGTGCCAGCAGTGAAGCAACTAGCGGGCAAGAGACCCAGTACTTC
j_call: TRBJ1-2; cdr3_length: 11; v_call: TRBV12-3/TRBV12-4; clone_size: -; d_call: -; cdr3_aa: CASSAYWGYTF; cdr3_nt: TGTGCCAGCAGTGCGTATTGGGGCTACACCTTC
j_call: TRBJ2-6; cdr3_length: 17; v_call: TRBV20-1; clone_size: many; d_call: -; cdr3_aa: CSARDQQGRSGANVLTF; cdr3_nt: TGCAGTGCTAGAGATCAACAGGGACGCTCTGGGGCCAACGTCCTGACTTTC
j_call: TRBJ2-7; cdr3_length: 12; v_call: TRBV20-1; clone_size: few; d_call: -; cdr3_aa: CSARDLGIEQYF; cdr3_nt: TGCAGTGCTAGAGATCTGGGGATAGAGCAGTACTTC
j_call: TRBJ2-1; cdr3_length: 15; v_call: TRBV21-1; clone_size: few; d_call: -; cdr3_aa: CASTFLSGTDNEQFF; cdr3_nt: TGTGCCAGCACCTTTCTTAGCGGAACCGACAATGAGCAGTTCTTC
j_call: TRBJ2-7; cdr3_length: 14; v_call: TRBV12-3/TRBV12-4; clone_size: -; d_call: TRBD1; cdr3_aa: CASSLWTGGNEQYF; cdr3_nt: TGTGCCAGCAGTTTGTGGACAGGGGGCAACGAGCAGTACTTC
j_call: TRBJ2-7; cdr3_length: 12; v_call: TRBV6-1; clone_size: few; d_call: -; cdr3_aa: CSIRRGLYEQYF; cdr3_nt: TGTTCCATACGGAGGGGGCTCTACGAGCAGTACTTC
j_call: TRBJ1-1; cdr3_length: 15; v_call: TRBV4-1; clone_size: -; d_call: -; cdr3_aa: CASSQATDRNTEAFF; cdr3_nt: TGCGCCAGCAGCCAGGCGACGGACAGGAACACTGAAGCTTTCTTT
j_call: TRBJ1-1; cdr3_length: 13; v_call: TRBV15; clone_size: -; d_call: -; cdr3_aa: CATTDIRDTEAFF; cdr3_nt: TGTGCCACCACAGACATTCGGGACACTGAAGCTTTCTTT
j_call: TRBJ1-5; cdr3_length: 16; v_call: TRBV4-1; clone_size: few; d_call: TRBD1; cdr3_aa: CASSQDPGQGDQPQHF; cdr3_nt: TGCGCCAGCAGCCAAGATCCCGGACAGGGGGACCAGCCCCAGCATTTT
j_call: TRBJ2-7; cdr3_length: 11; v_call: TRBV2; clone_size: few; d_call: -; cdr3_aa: CASSEREEQYF; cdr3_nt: TGTGCCAGCAGTGAAAGGGAGGAGCAGTACTTC
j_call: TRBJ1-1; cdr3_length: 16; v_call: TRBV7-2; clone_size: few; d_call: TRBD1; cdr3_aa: CASSLRLQGPNTEAFF; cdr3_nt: TGTGCCAGCAGCTTGAGGTTACAGGGGCCCAACACTGAAGCTTTCTTT
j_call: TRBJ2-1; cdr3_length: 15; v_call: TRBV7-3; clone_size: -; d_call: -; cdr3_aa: CASSLIWGSASEQFF; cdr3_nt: TGTGCCAGCAGCTTAATCTGGGGCTCCGCCTCCGAGCAGTTCTTC
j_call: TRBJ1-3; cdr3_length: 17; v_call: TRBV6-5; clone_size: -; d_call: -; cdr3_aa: CASSRTDGSHSGNTIYF; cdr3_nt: TGTGCCAGCAGTCGAACGGACGGCTCACACTCTGGAAACACCATATATTTT
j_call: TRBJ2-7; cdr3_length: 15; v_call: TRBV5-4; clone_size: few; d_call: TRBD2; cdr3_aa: CASRVSGRPTYEQYF; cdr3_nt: TGTGCCAGCAGGGTGAGCGGGAGGCCCACCTACGAGCAGTACTTC
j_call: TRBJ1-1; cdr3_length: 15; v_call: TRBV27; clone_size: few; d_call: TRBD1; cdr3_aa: CASSLRDRGHTEAFF; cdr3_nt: TGTGCCAGCAGTCTCCGGGACAGGGGACACACTGAAGCTTTCTTT
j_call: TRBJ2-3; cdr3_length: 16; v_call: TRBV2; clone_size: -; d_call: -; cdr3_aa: CASSPANRVRADTQYF; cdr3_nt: TGTGCCAGCAGCCCAGCCAACAGGGTTCGTGCAGATACGCAGTATTTT
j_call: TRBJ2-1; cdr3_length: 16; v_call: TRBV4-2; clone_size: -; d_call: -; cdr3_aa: CASSLPGISSYNEQFF; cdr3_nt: TGTGCCAGCAGCCTCCCGGGGATTAGCTCCTACAATGAGCAGTTCTTC
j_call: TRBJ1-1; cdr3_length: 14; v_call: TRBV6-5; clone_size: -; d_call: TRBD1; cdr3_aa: CASSLSQGSTEAFF; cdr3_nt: TGTGCCAGCAGTTTATCACAGGGGAGCACTGAAGCTTTCTTT
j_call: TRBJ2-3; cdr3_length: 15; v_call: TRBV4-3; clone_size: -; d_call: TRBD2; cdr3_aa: CASSHVSGRADTQYF; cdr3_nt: TGCGCCAGCAGCCATGTTAGCGGGAGAGCAGATACGCAGTATTTT
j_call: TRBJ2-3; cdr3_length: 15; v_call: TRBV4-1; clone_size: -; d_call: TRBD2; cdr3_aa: CASSQEGGYTDTQYF; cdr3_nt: TGCGCCAGCAGCCAAGAGGGGGGGTACACAGATACGCAGTATTTT
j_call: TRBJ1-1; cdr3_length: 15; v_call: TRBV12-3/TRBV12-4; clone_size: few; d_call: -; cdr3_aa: CASSKGDRRNTEAFF; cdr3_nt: TGTGCCAGCAGTAAGGGAGACAGGAGGAACACTGAAGCTTTCTTT
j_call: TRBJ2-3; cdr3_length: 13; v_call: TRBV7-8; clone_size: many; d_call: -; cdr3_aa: CASSLVLTDTQYF; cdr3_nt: TGTGCCAGCAGCTTAGTTCTGACAGATACGCAGTATTTT
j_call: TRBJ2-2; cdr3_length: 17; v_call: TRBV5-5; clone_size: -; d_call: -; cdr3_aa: CASSWNPGRGVPGELFF; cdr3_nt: TGTGCCAGCAGCTGGAACCCGGGACGGGGAGTACCCGGGGAGCTGTTTTTT
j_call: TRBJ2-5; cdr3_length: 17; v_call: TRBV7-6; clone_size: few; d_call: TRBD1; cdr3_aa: CASSLEGVRGRMETQYF; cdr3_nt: TGTGCCAGCAGCTTAGAGGGTGTCAGGGGGCGCATGGAGACCCAGTACTTC
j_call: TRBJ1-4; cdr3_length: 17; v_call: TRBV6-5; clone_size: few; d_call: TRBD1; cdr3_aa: CASSPTGTGGAGGKLFF; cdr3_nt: TGTGCCAGCAGCCCCACCGGGACAGGGGGCGCGGGGGGAAAACTGTTTTTT
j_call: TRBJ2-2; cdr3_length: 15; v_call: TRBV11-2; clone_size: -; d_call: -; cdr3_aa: CASSSSRSGSGELFF; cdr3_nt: TGTGCCAGCAGCTCCTCGAGAAGCGGGTCCGGGGAGCTGTTTTTT
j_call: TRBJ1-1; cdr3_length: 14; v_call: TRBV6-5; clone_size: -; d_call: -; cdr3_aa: CASSYSSRVPQAFF; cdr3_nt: TGTGCCAGCAGTTACTCGAGCAGAGTACCCCAAGCTTTCTTT
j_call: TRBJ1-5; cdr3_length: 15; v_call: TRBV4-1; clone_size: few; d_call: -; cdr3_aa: CASSQDGQGNQPQHF; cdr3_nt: TGCGCCAGCAGCCAAGATGGGCAGGGCAATCAGCCCCAGCATTTT
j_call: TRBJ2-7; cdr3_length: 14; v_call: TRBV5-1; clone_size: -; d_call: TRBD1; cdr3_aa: CASSSGDSSYEQYF; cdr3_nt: TGCGCCAGCAGCTCAGGGGACAGCTCCTACGAGCAGTACTTC
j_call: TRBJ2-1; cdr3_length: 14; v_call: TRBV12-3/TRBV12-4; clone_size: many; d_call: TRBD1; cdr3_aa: CASSFDRAYNEQFF; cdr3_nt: TGTGCCAGCAGTTTTGACAGGGCCTACAATGAGCAGTTCTTC
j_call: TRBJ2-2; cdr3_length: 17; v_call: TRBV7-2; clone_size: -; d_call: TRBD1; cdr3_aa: CASSLRAHRGQSGELFF; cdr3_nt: TGTGCCAGCAGCTTACGAGCACACAGGGGGCAAAGCGGGGAGCTGTTTTTT